This T cell receptor (beta chain) was found in a study of T cell changes during pregnancy in multiple sclerosis. Using immunoSEQ multiplex PCR, the repertoire was profiled, and TCRdb retains in-frame clones only, with some absent. The sample lists 85,000 to 95,000 clones, 91% occurring once. Germline loops: CDR1 ENHRY, CDR2 SYGVKD. The CDR3 is made up of 13 amino acids. Trimming left V 7 bases short and J 3 bases short, with 10 bases between. The sequencing used peripheral blood, collected after pregnancy. The TCR originated in a female donor in good health, enrolled as a control in a pregnancy study. This chain joins TRBV10-3 and TRBJ1-3, with D unresolved. The CDR3 DNA is TGTGCCATCACCATATCAGTTGGAAACACCATATATTTT. Translation gives CAITISVGNTIYF.